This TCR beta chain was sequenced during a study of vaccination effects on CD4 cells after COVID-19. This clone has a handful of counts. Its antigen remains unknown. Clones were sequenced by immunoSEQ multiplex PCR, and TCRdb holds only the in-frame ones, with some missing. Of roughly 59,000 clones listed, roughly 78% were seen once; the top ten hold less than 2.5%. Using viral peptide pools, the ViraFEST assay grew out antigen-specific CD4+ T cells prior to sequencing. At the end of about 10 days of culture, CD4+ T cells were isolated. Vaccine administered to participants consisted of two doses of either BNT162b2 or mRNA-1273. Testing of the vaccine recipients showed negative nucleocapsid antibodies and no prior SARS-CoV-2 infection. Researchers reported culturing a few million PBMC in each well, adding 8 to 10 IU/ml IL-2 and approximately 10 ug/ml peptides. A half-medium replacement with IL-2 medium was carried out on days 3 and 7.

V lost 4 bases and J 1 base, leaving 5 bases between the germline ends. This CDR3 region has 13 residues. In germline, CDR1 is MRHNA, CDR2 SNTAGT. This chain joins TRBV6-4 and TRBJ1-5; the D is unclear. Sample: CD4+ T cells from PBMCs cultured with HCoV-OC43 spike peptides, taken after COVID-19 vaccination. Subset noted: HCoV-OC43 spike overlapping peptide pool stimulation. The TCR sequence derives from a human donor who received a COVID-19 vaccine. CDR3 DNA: TGTGCCAGCAGTGCCGCGAGCAATCAGCCCCAGCATTTT. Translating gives CASSAASNQPQHF.